These T cell receptor beta chains were read from a single sample in a study of shared clonotypes between healthy human individuals. Only in-frame clones appear in the TCRdb table, and some are missing; sequencing was by immunoSEQ multiplex PCR. Seen here are 95,000 to 120,000 clones, 68% observed once, and the top ten hold about 24%. The sequencing input was memory CD8+ T cells sorted from blood. Receptors originate from a woman under 40 in good health. CDR3s include the opening cysteine and the closing phenylalanine or tryptophan. The D gene is left open where the match is weak. The size field is filled for only some rows; it gives once, few, many or a size class.

cdr3_aa: CASSPGGQGNEQFF
cdr3_nt: TGTGCCAGCAGCCCAGGAGGTCAGGGCAATGAGCAGTTCTTC
j_call: TRBJ2-1
d_call: -
clone_size: -
v_call: TRBV7-9

cdr3_aa: CASSFGQTGELFF
cdr3_nt: TGCGCCAGCAGCTTCGGACAGACCGGGGAGCTGTTTTTT
j_call: TRBJ2-2
d_call: -
clone_size: -
v_call: TRBV5-1

cdr3_aa: CASSSLTGLGDGSNEQFF
cdr3_nt: TGTGCCAGCAGCTCATTGACAGGGTTGGGAGACGGTTCCAATGAGCAGTTCTTC
j_call: TRBJ2-1
d_call: TRBD1
clone_size: -
v_call: TRBV7-6

cdr3_aa: CASSQGTPGLAGGWANTGELFF
cdr3_nt: TGCGCCAGCAGCCAGGGTACACCGGGACTAGCGGGAGGATGGGCGAACACCGGGGAGCTGTTTTTT
j_call: TRBJ2-2
d_call: TRBD2
clone_size: -
v_call: TRBV4-1

cdr3_aa: CASSSWWGGPTGF
cdr3_nt: TGTGCCAGCAGCTCATGGTGGGGGGGCCCTACCGGATTT
j_call: TRBJ1-1
d_call: -
clone_size: few
v_call: TRBV13

cdr3_aa: CASVGLAGVGEQYF
cdr3_nt: TGTGCCAGCGTTGGACTAGCGGGAGTCGGCGAGCAGTACTTC
j_call: TRBJ2-7
d_call: TRBD2
clone_size: -
v_call: TRBV27

cdr3_aa: CAWGVNDLAQYEQYF
cdr3_nt: TGTGCCTGGGGGGTAAATGATTTGGCCCAGTACGAGCAGTACTTC
j_call: TRBJ2-7
d_call: -
clone_size: -
v_call: TRBV30

cdr3_aa: CASSQGTASNQPQHF
cdr3_nt: TGTGCCAGCAGTCAGGGGACGGCAAGCAATCAGCCCCAGCATTTT
j_call: TRBJ1-5
d_call: -
clone_size: -
v_call: TRBV2

cdr3_aa: CASSLDGTGRYEAFF
cdr3_nt: TGTGCCAGCAGCTTAGATGGGACAGGACGTTATGAAGCTTTCTTT
j_call: TRBJ1-1
d_call: TRBD1
clone_size: -
v_call: TRBV11-2

cdr3_aa: CASSPLGTSSEQYF
cdr3_nt: TGTGCCAGCAGCCCCCTCGGGACTAGTAGCGAGCAGTACTTC
j_call: TRBJ2-7
d_call: TRBD2
clone_size: -
v_call: TRBV28

cdr3_aa: CASSTRGVRMETQYF
cdr3_nt: TGTGCCAGCAGCACCCGCGGCGTAAGAATGGAGACCCAGTACTTC
j_call: TRBJ2-5
d_call: -
clone_size: -
v_call: TRBV28

cdr3_aa: CASSFLAGGLEQYF
cdr3_nt: TGTGCCAGCAGTTTTTTAGCGGGAGGCCTCGAGCAGTACTTC
j_call: TRBJ2-7
d_call: TRBD2
clone_size: once
v_call: TRBV27

cdr3_aa: CASSPGTGLFEQFF
cdr3_nt: TGTGCCAGCAGCCCTGGGACGGGACTATTTGAGCAGTTCTTC
j_call: TRBJ2-1
d_call: TRBD2
clone_size: -
v_call: TRBV7-9

cdr3_aa: CASSQARGRAFYEQYF
cdr3_nt: TGTGCCAGCAGCCAAGCTCGCGGGAGGGCTTTTTACGAGCAGTACTTC
j_call: TRBJ2-7
d_call: TRBD2
clone_size: -
v_call: TRBV4-2

cdr3_aa: CASSVRGDQPQHF
cdr3_nt: TGTGCCAGCAGTGTGAGGGGGGATCAGCCCCAGCATTTT
j_call: TRBJ1-5
d_call: -
clone_size: many
v_call: TRBV25-1

cdr3_aa: CAISESGQKAQYEQYF
cdr3_nt: TGTGCCATCAGTGAGTCGGGACAGAAAGCTCAGTACGAGCAGTACTTC
j_call: TRBJ2-7
d_call: TRBD1
clone_size: -
v_call: TRBV10-3

cdr3_aa: CASSLIVTGWGRKPQHF
cdr3_nt: TGCGCCAGCAGCCTCATAGTAACAGGGTGGGGCCGTAAGCCCCAGCATTTT
j_call: TRBJ1-5
d_call: -
clone_size: -
v_call: TRBV4-1

cdr3_aa: CASSPRQGPTNEQFF
cdr3_nt: TGTGCCAGCAGCCCGAGACAGGGTCCGACCAATGAGCAGTTCTTC
j_call: TRBJ2-1
d_call: TRBD1
clone_size: -
v_call: TRBV4-2

cdr3_aa: CASSGGSESYNEQFF
cdr3_nt: TGTGCCAGCAGTGGCGGTAGCGAATCCTACAATGAGCAGTTCTTC
j_call: TRBJ2-1
d_call: -
clone_size: -
v_call: TRBV25-1

cdr3_aa: CASSFPSATEINTGELFF
cdr3_nt: TGTGCCAGCAGCTTCCCTAGTGCGACAGAAATAAACACCGGGGAGCTGTTTTTT
j_call: TRBJ2-2
d_call: -
clone_size: -
v_call: TRBV11-3

cdr3_aa: CATSRWTVSNEQFF
cdr3_nt: TGTGCCACCAGCCGATGGACTGTGAGTAATGAGCAGTTCTTC
j_call: TRBJ2-1
d_call: -
clone_size: -
v_call: TRBV15

cdr3_aa: CASSAYRGRGTEAFF
cdr3_nt: TGCGCCAGCAGCGCCTACAGGGGGCGAGGCACTGAAGCTTTCTTT
j_call: TRBJ1-1
d_call: TRBD1
clone_size: -
v_call: TRBV5-1

cdr3_aa: CASSLLSGREGEQFF
cdr3_nt: TGTGCCAGCAGCTTACTATCCGGGAGGGAGGGCGAGCAGTTCTTC
j_call: TRBJ2-1
d_call: TRBD2
clone_size: -
v_call: TRBV7-6

cdr3_aa: CASSPRGGSSYNEQFF
cdr3_nt: TGTGCCAGCAGCCCCCGAGGGGGCAGCTCCTACAATGAGCAGTTCTTC
j_call: TRBJ2-1
d_call: TRBD1
clone_size: few
v_call: TRBV7-9

cdr3_aa: CASSLYDRGREYEQYF
cdr3_nt: TGTGCCAGCAGTTTATACGACAGAGGCCGAGAGTACGAGCAGTACTTC
j_call: TRBJ2-7
d_call: -
clone_size: -
v_call: TRBV28

cdr3_aa: CASSLVAGGDEQYF
cdr3_nt: TGTGCCAGCAGTTTAGTGGCAGGGGGCGACGAGCAGTACTTC
j_call: TRBJ2-7
d_call: TRBD1
clone_size: -
v_call: TRBV6-5

cdr3_aa: CASSPKTRYEQFF
cdr3_nt: TGTGCCAGCAGTCCTAAGACGCGTTATGAGCAGTTCTTC
j_call: TRBJ2-1
d_call: -
clone_size: -
v_call: TRBV9

cdr3_aa: CASSFIFFSGRFLTGTDTQYF
cdr3_nt: TGTGCCAGCAGTTTTATCTTTTTCTCGGGACGGTTTCTTACGGGCACAGATACGCAGTATTTT
j_call: TRBJ2-3
d_call: -
clone_size: -
v_call: TRBV28

cdr3_aa: CARFSYEQYF
cdr3_nt: TGTGCCAGGTTCTCCTACGAGCAGTACTTC
j_call: TRBJ2-7
d_call: -
clone_size: -
v_call: TRBV27

cdr3_aa: CASSFLRRERYEQYF
cdr3_nt: TGTGCCAGCAGCTTCCTGCGGAGGGAACGCTACGAGCAGTACTTC
j_call: TRBJ2-7
d_call: -
clone_size: -
v_call: TRBV28

cdr3_aa: CASSSTFGQVNTEAFF
cdr3_nt: TGTGCCAGCAGTTCGACCTTCGGGCAGGTGAACACTGAAGCTTTCTTT
j_call: TRBJ1-1
d_call: -
clone_size: -
v_call: TRBV28

cdr3_aa: CASSSLSQGEKLFF
cdr3_nt: TGTGCCAGCAGTTCCCTTTCTCAGGGTGAAAAACTGTTTTTT
j_call: TRBJ1-4
d_call: -
clone_size: -
v_call: TRBV28

cdr3_aa: CASSVGGSQETQYF
cdr3_nt: TGTGCCAGCAGCGTTGGGGGTTCCCAAGAGACCCAGTACTTC
j_call: TRBJ2-5
d_call: -
clone_size: few
v_call: TRBV9

cdr3_aa: CAISEGVWGRHEQYF
cdr3_nt: TGTGCCATCAGTGAGGGGGTTTGGGGGCGGCACGAGCAGTACTTC
j_call: TRBJ2-7
d_call: -
clone_size: -
v_call: TRBV10-3

cdr3_aa: CASSLASGGYNEQFF
cdr3_nt: TGCGCCAGCAGCTTGGCTAGCGGGGGTTACAATGAGCAGTTCTTC
j_call: TRBJ2-1
d_call: TRBD2
clone_size: -
v_call: TRBV5-1

cdr3_aa: CASSYSRSQQPQHF
cdr3_nt: TGTGCCAGCAGTTACTCTAGGAGCCAACAGCCCCAGCATTTT
j_call: TRBJ1-5
d_call: -
clone_size: -
v_call: TRBV6-5

cdr3_aa: CASSQVVPVVASGSNEQYF
cdr3_nt: TGCGCCAGCAGCCAAGTTGTACCCGTCGTGGCTAGCGGGAGTAACGAGCAGTACTTC
j_call: TRBJ2-7
d_call: TRBD2
clone_size: few
v_call: TRBV4-1

cdr3_aa: CASSQAGFEKFF
cdr3_nt: TGTGCCAGCAGCCAAGCAGGGTTCGAAAAGTTCTTC
j_call: TRBJ2-1
d_call: -
clone_size: -
v_call: TRBV14

cdr3_aa: CASSPGTRPPNEQFF
cdr3_nt: TGTGCCAGCAGCCCAGGGACAAGGCCTCCGAATGAGCAGTTCTTC
j_call: TRBJ2-1
d_call: -
clone_size: -
v_call: TRBV5-4

cdr3_aa: CSVFLLGEQGNTIYF
cdr3_nt: TGCAGCGTCTTCCTCTTGGGGGAACAGGGAAACACCATATATTTT
j_call: TRBJ1-3
d_call: -
clone_size: few
v_call: TRBV29-1

cdr3_aa: CASSVGRARSPYEQYF
cdr3_nt: TGTGCCAGCAGCGTCGGGCGGGCTCGCTCCCCCTACGAGCAGTACTTC
j_call: TRBJ2-7
d_call: -
clone_size: once
v_call: TRBV9

cdr3_aa: CASSFQGQGDSNQPQHF
cdr3_nt: TGTGCCAGCAGTTTCCAGGGACAGGGGGATAGCAATCAGCCCCAGCATTTT
j_call: TRBJ1-5
d_call: TRBD1
clone_size: -
v_call: TRBV28

cdr3_aa: CASSEDGGSQPQHF
cdr3_nt: TGTGCCAGCAGTGAAGACGGGGGGTCTCAGCCCCAGCATTTT
j_call: TRBJ1-5
d_call: -
clone_size: -
v_call: TRBV6-1

cdr3_aa: CASSLLTGNTEAFF
cdr3_nt: TGCGCCAGCAGCTTGTTAACAGGCAACACTGAAGCTTTCTTT
j_call: TRBJ1-1
d_call: -
clone_size: -
v_call: TRBV5-1

cdr3_aa: CASSLKTEQETQYF
cdr3_nt: TGTGCCAGCAGTCTAAAGACAGAACAAGAGACCCAGTACTTC
j_call: TRBJ2-5
d_call: -
clone_size: -
v_call: TRBV6-1

cdr3_aa: CASSPPGYLSNQPQHF
cdr3_nt: TGTGCCAGCAGCCCCCCCGGGTACCTTAGCAATCAGCCCCAGCATTTT
j_call: TRBJ1-5
d_call: -
clone_size: -
v_call: TRBV7-3

cdr3_aa: CASSFVGGMGDTQYF
cdr3_nt: TGTGCCAGCAGTTTCGTCGGAGGGATGGGAGATACGCAGTATTTT
j_call: TRBJ2-3
d_call: -
clone_size: few
v_call: TRBV27

cdr3_aa: CASSSGTENTGELFF
cdr3_nt: TGCGCCAGCAGCTCCGGGACAGAAAACACCGGGGAGCTGTTTTTT
j_call: TRBJ2-2
d_call: TRBD1
clone_size: -
v_call: TRBV5-1

cdr3_aa: CASSAGPGLGDNEQFF
cdr3_nt: TGTGCCAGCAGTGCCGGGCCGGGACTAGGCGACAATGAGCAGTTCTTC
j_call: TRBJ2-1
d_call: TRBD2
clone_size: -
v_call: TRBV25-1

cdr3_aa: CASRGVGAHEQYF
cdr3_nt: TGTGCCAGCAGAGGTGTGGGAGCTCACGAGCAGTACTTC
j_call: TRBJ2-7
d_call: -
clone_size: -
v_call: TRBV2

cdr3_aa: CASSQEDRLNIQYF
cdr3_nt: TGTGCCAGCAGCCAAGAGGACAGACTAAACATTCAGTACTTC
j_call: TRBJ2-4
d_call: -
clone_size: -
v_call: TRBV4-2

cdr3_aa: CASSLVTTDIQYF
cdr3_nt: TGTGCCAGCAGCTTAGTCACTACTGACATTCAGTACTTC
j_call: TRBJ2-4
d_call: -
clone_size: -
v_call: TRBV7-2

cdr3_aa: CASSIGGMMNTEAFF
cdr3_nt: TGTGCCAGTAGTATAGGGGGAATGATGAACACTGAAGCTTTCTTT
j_call: TRBJ1-1
d_call: -
clone_size: few
v_call: TRBV19

cdr3_aa: CASGRGREQYF
cdr3_nt: TGTGCCAGCGGGCGGGGCCGCGAGCAGTACTTC
j_call: TRBJ2-7
d_call: -
clone_size: -
v_call: TRBV7-9